The clone carrying this TCR beta chain is judged medium-sized. Its antigen is not known. Cells sorted as Tregs were CD4+, CD25+ and CD127-/low. Overall study findings and caveats: Tumor-infiltrating Treg TCR alpha and beta sequences overlapped most with tumor naive CD4+ T cells, then blood naive. In terms of TCR gene usage, tumor memory CD4+ T cells clustered together with blood and lymph node memory CD4+ cells, as well as with lymph node naive CD4+ cells. Naive CD4+ cells shared 10% to 15% of tumor Treg sequences.

TRBV12-4/TRBJ1-2 clonotypes were amplified with adaptor-ligated barcode primers. TCRdb processed the multiplex PCR reads anew with MiXCR; each CDR3 protein has one entry. This repertoire shows 950 to 1,300 distinct CDR3 sequences, around 2.6% found once; its top ten account for around 30%. CDR3 size: 13 residues. The ends were cut back, 6 bases at V and 2 bases at J, with 10 bases in the middle. This sequence was found in a female donor with breast cancer. The chain recombines TRBV12-3 or TRBV12-4 with TRBJ1-2, with D perhaps TRBD1 (6 bases). Sample: Tregs sorted from blood. CDR3 residues: CASSTGNNYGYTF. The CDR3 coding sequence is TGTGCCAGCAGCACAGGGAACAACTATGGCTACACCTTC.